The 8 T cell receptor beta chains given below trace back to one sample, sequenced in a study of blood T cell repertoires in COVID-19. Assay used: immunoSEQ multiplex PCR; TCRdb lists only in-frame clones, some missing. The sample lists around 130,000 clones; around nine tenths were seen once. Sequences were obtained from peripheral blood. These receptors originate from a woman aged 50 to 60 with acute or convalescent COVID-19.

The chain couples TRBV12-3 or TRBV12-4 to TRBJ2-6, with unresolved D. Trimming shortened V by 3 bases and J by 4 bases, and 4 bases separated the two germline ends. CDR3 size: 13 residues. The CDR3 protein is CASSFVGANVLTF. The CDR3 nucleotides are TGTGCCAGCAGTTTCGTCGGGGCCAACGTCCTGACTTTC.

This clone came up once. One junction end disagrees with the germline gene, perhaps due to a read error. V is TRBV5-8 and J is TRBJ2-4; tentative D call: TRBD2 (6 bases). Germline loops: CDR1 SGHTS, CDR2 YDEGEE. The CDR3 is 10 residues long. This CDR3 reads CASSLALGGF. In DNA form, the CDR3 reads TGTGCCAGCAGCTTGGCCCTGGGAGGCTTC.

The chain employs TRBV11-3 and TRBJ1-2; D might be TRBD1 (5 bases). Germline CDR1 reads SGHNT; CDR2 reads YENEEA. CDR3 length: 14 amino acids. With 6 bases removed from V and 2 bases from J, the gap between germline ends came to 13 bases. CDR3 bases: TGTGCCAGCAGTCTCCAGGGTGCCAACTATGGCTACACCTTC. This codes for CASSLQGANYGYTF.

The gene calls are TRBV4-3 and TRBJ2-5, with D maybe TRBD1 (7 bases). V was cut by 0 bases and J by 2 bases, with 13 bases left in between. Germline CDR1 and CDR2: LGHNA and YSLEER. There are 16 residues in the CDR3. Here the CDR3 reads CASSQDRAGGQETQYF. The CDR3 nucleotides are TGCGCCAGCAGCCAAGATCGAGCAGGGGGGCAAGAGACCCAGTACTTC.

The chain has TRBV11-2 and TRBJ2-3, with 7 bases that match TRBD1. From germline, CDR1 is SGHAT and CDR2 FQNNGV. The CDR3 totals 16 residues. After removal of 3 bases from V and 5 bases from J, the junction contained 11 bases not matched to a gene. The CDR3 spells CASSLAGGRRGDTQYF. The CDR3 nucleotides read TGTGCCAGCAGCTTGGCAGGGGGACGAAGAGGAGATACGCAGTATTTT.

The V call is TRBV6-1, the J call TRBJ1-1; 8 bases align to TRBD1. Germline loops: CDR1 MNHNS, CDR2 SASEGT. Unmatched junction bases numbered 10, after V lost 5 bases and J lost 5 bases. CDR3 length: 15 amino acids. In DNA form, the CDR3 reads TGTGCCAGCAGTCCCGCGACAGGGGATGATACTGAAGCTTTCTTT. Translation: CASSPATGDDTEAFF.

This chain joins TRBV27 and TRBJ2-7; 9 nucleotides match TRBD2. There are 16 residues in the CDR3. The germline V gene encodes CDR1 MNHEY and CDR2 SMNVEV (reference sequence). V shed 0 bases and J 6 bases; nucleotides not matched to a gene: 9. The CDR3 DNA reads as TGTGCCAGCAGTTTATCCTATAGCGGGAGCCAGGGCGAGCAGTACTTC. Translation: CASSLSYSGSQGEQYF.

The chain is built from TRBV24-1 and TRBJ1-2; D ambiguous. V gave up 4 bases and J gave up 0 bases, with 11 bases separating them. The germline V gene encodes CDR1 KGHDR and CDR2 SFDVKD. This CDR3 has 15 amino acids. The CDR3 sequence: CATSDPSGANYGYTF. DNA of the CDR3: TGTGCCACCAGTGACCCCTCCGGAGCTAACTATGGCTACACCTTC.